This TCR beta chain was sequenced for a study of STAT3 mutations in large granular lymphocyte leukemia. The table came from immunoSEQ multiplex PCR; TCRdb's copy has only in-frame clones and leaves some out. This sample has roughly 17,000 clones, with approximately 90% found just once. Per germline, CDR1 MNHEY and CDR2 SVGAGI. The CDR3 length is 12 residues. V was clipped by 8 bases and J by 2 bases, with 7 bases between them. Findings and limits, study-wide: After therapy, about 30% of the 18 patients switched clonotypes, all new clones STAT3 wild type. Clonal expansion was inferred from samples taken at other timepoints. In some patients, a small highly pathogenic clone possibly went undetected. In T-cell large granular lymphocyte leukemia, about half of patients showed multiple immunodominant subclonotypes.

This clone was detected only a few times. Its target is unknown. The sequenced sample was peripheral blood mononuclear cells. The chain has TRBV6-5 and TRBJ2-1; perhaps TRBD1 as D (6 bases). This clonotype was sampled from a man in his 60s with T-cell large granular lymphocyte leukemia. Some clones in this sample may be carry-over from other donors' samples. Here the CDR3 reads CASGGPYNEQFF. CDR3 sequence (DNA): TGTGCCAGCGGGGGCCCCTACAATGAGCAGTTCTTC.